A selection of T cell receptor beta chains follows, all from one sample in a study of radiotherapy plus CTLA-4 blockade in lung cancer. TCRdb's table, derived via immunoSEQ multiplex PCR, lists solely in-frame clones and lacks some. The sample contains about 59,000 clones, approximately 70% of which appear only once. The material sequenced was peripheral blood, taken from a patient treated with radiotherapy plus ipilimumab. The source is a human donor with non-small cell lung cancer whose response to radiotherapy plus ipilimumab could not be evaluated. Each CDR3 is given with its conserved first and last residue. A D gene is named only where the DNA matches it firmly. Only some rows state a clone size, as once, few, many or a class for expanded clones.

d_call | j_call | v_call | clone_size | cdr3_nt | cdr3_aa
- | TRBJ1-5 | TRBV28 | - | TGTGCCAGCAGTTTCTTGGGAGGGAACAATCAGCCCCAGCATTTT | CASSFLGGNNQPQHF
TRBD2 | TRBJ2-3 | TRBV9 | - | TGTGCCAGCAGCGTACGACTAGCGACAAGCACAGATACGCAGTATTTT | CASSVRLATSTDTQYF
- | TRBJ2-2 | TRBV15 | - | TGTGCCACCAGCAGACCCTCTAGGTCCGGGGAGCTGTTTTTT | CATSRPSRSGELFF
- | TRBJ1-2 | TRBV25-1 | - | TGTGCCAGCAGTGATTCGCGGCAGGGAATCTATGGCTACACCTTC | CASSDSRQGIYGYTF
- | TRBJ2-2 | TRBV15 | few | TGTGCCACCAGCGATACCCTAGCGACGAACACCGGGGAGCTGTTTTTT | CATSDTLATNTGELFF
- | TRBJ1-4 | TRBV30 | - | TGTGCCTGGAGTGAACAACGCCAGGCAACTAATGAAAAACTGTTTTTT | CAWSEQRQATNEKLFF
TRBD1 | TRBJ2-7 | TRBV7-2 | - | TGTGCCAGCAGCTTAGGGGACAGCTTCTACGAGCAGTACTTC | CASSLGDSFYEQYF
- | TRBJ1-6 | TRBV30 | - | TGTGCCTGGAGTAGAGGGGGTCAGGGAAACAATTCACCCCTCCACTTT | CAWSRGGQGNNSPLHF
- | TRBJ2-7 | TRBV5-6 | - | TGTGCCAGCAGCTTGGGTCTGTTTCCCTACGAGCAGTACTTC | CASSLGLFPYEQYF
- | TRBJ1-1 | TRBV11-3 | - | TGTGCCAGCTGGAGGAACACTGAAGCTTTCTTT | CASWRNTEAFF
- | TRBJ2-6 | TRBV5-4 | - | TGTGCCAGCAGCCCTTTCTCTGGGGCCAACGTCCTGACTTTC | CASSPFSGANVLTF
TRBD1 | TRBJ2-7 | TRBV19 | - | TGTGCCAGTAGTTTTGACAGGGGATCCTCCGAGCAGTACTTC | CASSFDRGSSEQYF
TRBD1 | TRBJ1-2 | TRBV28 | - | TGTGCCAGCGGGACGACAGGGGGCTTATATGGCTACACCTTC | CASGTTGGLYGYTF
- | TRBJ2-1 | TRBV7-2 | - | TGTGCCAGCAGCTTAGCGGGGGGAATCTACAATGAGCAGTTCTTC | CASSLAGGIYNEQFF
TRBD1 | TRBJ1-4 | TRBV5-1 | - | TGCGCCAGTGGGACAGGGATTAATGAAAAACTGTTTTTT | CASGTGINEKLFF
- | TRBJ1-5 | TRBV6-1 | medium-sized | TGTACCTCGGCAGGCCCTGTTCGCAATCAGCCCCAGCATTTT | CTSAGPVRNQPQHF
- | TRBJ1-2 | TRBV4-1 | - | TGCGCCAGCAGCCAAGAAGCCCTTGCGCGGGGCTACACCTTC | CASSQEALARGYTF
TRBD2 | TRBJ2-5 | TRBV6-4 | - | TGTGCCAGCAGTGACGGCCGGGGGGGCCGAGAGACCCAGTACTTC | CASSDGRGGRETQYF
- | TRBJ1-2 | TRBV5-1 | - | TGCGCCAGCAGCTTGGTAGGGGCAGGGGTCCAACAGGTCGCTGGCTACACCTTC | CASSLVGAGVQQVAGYTF
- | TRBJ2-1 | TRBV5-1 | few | TGCGCCAGCAGCGTGGAGAAGCCCTACAATGAGCAGTTCTTC | CASSVEKPYNEQFF
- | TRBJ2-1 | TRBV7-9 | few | TGTGCCAGCAGTTTGCGGGTTACTGAGCAGTTCTTC | CASSLRVTEQFF
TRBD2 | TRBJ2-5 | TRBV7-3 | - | TGTGCCAGCAGCTTAGAAGCGGGGGGGGAGACCCAGTACTTC | CASSLEAGGETQYF
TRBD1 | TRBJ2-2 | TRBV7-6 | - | TGTGCCAGCAGCTTGCAACAGGGGTTTTCGGGGGAGCTGTTTTTT | CASSLQQGFSGELFF
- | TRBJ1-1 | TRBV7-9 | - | TGTGCCAGCAGCTTAGCCCAGGTCCTGAACACTGAAGCTTTCTTT | CASSLAQVLNTEAFF
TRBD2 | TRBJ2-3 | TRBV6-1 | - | TGTGCCAGCAGACGCGGGGGGAAAGCAGATACGCAGTATTTT | CASRRGGKADTQYF
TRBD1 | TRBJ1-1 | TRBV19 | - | TGTGCCAGTAGTCCGTGGACAGGGGGCAACACTGAAGCTTTCTTT | CASSPWTGGNTEAFF
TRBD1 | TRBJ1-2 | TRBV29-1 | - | TGCAGCGTTGGCGCTACAGGGGACGGCGGCTACACCTTC | CSVGATGDGGYTF
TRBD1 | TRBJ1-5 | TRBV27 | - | TGTGCCAGCAGCCGGACAGGGGGCAATCAGCCCCAGCATTTT | CASSRTGGNQPQHF
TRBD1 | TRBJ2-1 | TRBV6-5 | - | TGTGCCAGCAGTGGGGGACAGGGACCCAATGAGCAGTTCTTC | CASSGGQGPNEQFF
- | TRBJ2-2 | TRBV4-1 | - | TGCGCCAGCAGCCCTCGAGGGCGGGGGAACACCGGGGAGCTGTTTTTT | CASSPRGRGNTGELFF
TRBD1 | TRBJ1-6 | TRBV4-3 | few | TGCGCCAGCAGCCAAGCCGGGACAGGGGGAGTGTGGCCCCTCCACTTT | CASSQAGTGGVWPLHF
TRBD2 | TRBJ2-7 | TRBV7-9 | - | TGTGCCAGCAACACTCTAGGGCGGGGGAGCTCCTACGAGCAGTACTTC | CASNTLGRGSSYEQYF
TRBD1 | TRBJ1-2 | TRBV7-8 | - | TGTGCCAGCAGCTCAGATATGCGAGACAGGGGGCGACCTTACCATGGCTACACCTTC | CASSSDMRDRGRPYHGYTF
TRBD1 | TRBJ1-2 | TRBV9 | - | TGTGCCAGCAGCGTAGACAGGGGTGGAGGCTACACCTTC | CASSVDRGGGYTF
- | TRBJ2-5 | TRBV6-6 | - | TGTGCCAGCAGCAGCTCGAGGTTAGAGACCCAGTACTTC | CASSSSRLETQYF
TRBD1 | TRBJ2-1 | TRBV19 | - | TGTGCCAGCAAAGACAGGGCTCTGGATGAGCAGTTCTTC | CASKDRALDEQFF
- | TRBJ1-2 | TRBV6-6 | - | TGTGCCAGCAGTAATACAGGGCCCGACTATGGCTACACCTTC | CASSNTGPDYGYTF
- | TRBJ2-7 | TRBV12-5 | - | TGTGCTAGTGGCAACTCCTACGAGCAGTACTTC | CASGNSYEQYF
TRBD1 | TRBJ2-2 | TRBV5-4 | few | TGTGCCAGCAGCTTGGGAAGCCGGGACAGGGGTGCCGGGGAGCTGTTTTTT | CASSLGSRDRGAGELFF
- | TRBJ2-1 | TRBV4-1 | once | TGCGCCAGCAGCCAAGGAGGGGGCTCCTACAATGAGCAGTTCTTC | CASSQGGGSYNEQFF
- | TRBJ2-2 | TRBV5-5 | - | TGTGCCAGCAGCTTAATGGCAGCGGCACTTACCGGGGAGCTGTTTTTT | CASSLMAAALTGELFF
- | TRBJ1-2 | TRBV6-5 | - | TGTGCCAGCAGTTACAACCTCCGGAACTATGGCTACACCTTC | CASSYNLRNYGYTF
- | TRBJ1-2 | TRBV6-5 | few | TGTGCCAGCAGGCCCGGGGGTAACTATGGCTACACCTTC | CASRPGGNYGYTF
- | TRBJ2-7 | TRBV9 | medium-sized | TGTGCCAGCAGCCCACGGACGGAGGCCTACGAGCAGTACTTC | CASSPRTEAYEQYF
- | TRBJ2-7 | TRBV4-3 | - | TGCGCCAGCAGCCTCGACCTCGAACAGGGTTTCGAGCAGTACTTC | CASSLDLEQGFEQYF
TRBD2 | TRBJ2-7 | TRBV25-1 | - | TGTGCCAGCAGTGTTCGAGTCCCGGGAGGAGAGCAGTACTTC | CASSVRVPGGEQYF
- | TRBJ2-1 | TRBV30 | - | TGTGCCTGGAGTCCGGTAAATCATGAGCAGTTCTTC | CAWSPVNHEQFF
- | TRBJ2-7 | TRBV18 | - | TGTGCCAGCTCACCATGGAGGGCCTCCTACGAGCAGTACTTC | CASSPWRASYEQYF
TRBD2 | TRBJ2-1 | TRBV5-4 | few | TGTGCCAGCAGCGACGGCGGGGGGCCGAGGAACGAAAACAATGAGCAGTTCTTC | CASSDGGGPRNENNEQFF